Shown below are 29 T cell receptor beta chains from a single sample sequenced in a study of cytomegalovirus exposure and HLA in healthy donors. TCRdb's copy holds only in-frame clones and misses some; the assay was immunoSEQ multiplex PCR. The sample includes 250,000 to 300,000 clones, nearly 90% of them seen just once. Sample: PBMCs. All receptors derive from a woman between 18 and 29 years old in good health and CMV-seronegative.

This sequence joins TRBV4-3 and TRBJ1-5, with D unclear. CDR1 is LGHNA and CDR2 is YSLEER in the germline V gene. V was trimmed by 0 bases and J by 2 bases, leaving 8 bases between them. CDR3 length: 15 residues. The CDR3 loop is CASSQDARGNQPQHF. The CDR3 DNA reads TGCGCCAGCAGCCAAGACGCACGGGGCAATCAGCCCCAGCATTTT.

This rearrangement joins TRBV9 to TRBJ1-2, with 9 bases lining up with TRBD1. Per the germline V gene, CDR1 is SGDLS and CDR2 is YYNGEE. The CDR3 spans 16 residues. V lost 3 bases to trimming and J lost 7 bases; unmatched junction nucleotides: 13. This CDR3 reads CASSDGRWDREAGYTF. As DNA, the CDR3 is TGTGCCAGCAGCGATGGGAGGTGGGACAGGGAAGCTGGCTACACCTTC.

V and J are TRBV6-5 and TRBJ2-7; D may be TRBD1 (5 bases). From germline, CDR1 is MNHEY and CDR2 SVGAGI. V gave up 6 bases and J gave up 0 bases, with 6 bases separating them. The CDR3 length is 12 residues. CDR3 sequence (DNA): TGTGCCAGCAGACAGGACTCCTACGAGCAGTACTTC. It yields the protein CASRQDSYEQYF.

Concerning this clone: Other nucleotide sequences in the sample specify the same CDR3. For the CDR3, the DNA is TGTGCCAGCAGTTACTCGCGTGGCAATCAGCCCCAGCATTTT. Translated: CASSYSRGNQPQHF. The genes are TRBV6-5 and TRBJ1-5; D gene uncertain. Per germline, CDR1 MNHEY and CDR2 SVGAGI. CDR3 size: 14 residues. V was trimmed by 0 bases and J by 2 bases, leaving 5 bases between them.

This clone has a single count. The chain joins TRBV6-6 to TRBJ1-2; 8 bases map to TRBD1. The CDR3 runs to 13 residues. Trimming took 5 bases from V and 6 from J; bases not matched to a gene: 5. Germline CDR1 is MNHNY and CDR2 is SVGAGI (reference sequence). The CDR3 loop reads CASSPDRVDGYTF. The CDR3 coding sequence is TGTGCCAGCAGTCCGGACAGGGTTGATGGCTACACCTTC.

The chain recombines TRBV20-1 with TRBJ2-5; perhaps TRBD2 as D (7 bases). Germline V gene data show CDR1 as DFQATT and CDR2 as SNEGSKA (reference sequence). The CDR3 has 11 residues. Trimming pared 5 bases from V and 5 bases from J, leaving 9 bases between. The CDR3 sequence: CSAGGAETQYF. CDR3 DNA sequence: TGCAGTGCTGGGGGGGCGGAGACCCAGTACTTC.

This clone was detected only once. The chain joins TRBV19 to TRBJ2-2; 7 bases fit TRBD1. Per the germline V gene, CDR1 is LNHDA and CDR2 is SQIVND (reference sequence). V lost 7 bases, J lost 5 bases, and 7 bases stayed unmatched. The CDR3 is made up of 14 amino acids. The chain's CDR3 is CASNLQGVTGELFF. The DNA for the CDR3 is TGTGCCAGTAACCTTCAGGGGGTTACCGGGGAGCTGTTTTTT.

This clone was recorded a few times. This chain connects TRBV5-1 to TRBJ1-1; 8 nucleotides agree with TRBD1. This CDR3 region has 18 residues. From germline, CDR1 is SGHRS and CDR2 YFSETQ. With 0 bases clipped from V and 1 base from J, the junction kept 11 bases outside the gene matches. CDR3 DNA: TGCGCCAGCAGCTTGGGGCCTCTGAACAGGGGGAAGAACACTGAAGCTTTCTTT. This sequence encodes CASSLGPLNRGKNTEAFF.

V gene TRBV27 combines with J gene TRBJ2-1, with 8 nucleotides matching TRBD2. Trimming at V came to 6 bases and at J to 4 bases, leaving 11 bases not matched to a gene. This CDR3 spans 16 amino acids. The V gene's germline CDR1 is MNHEY and CDR2 SMNVEV (reference sequence). The CDR3 is CASRLAVRGKYNEQFF. CDR3 coding DNA: TGTGCCAGCAGACTAGCGGTAAGGGGGAAATACAATGAGCAGTTCTTC.

The chain has TRBV19 and TRBJ1-4; D gene uncertain. This CDR3 contains 14 residues. Germline V gene data show CDR1 as LNHDA and CDR2 as SQIVND (reference sequence). The germline V and J ends were trimmed by 8 bases and 3 bases, with 13 bases remaining between them. This CDR3 is CASGQQSSNEKLFF. The DNA for the CDR3 is TGTGCCAGTGGGCAACAGTCCTCTAATGAAAAACTGTTTTTT.

This clone was counted between two and nine times. The chain combines TRBV2 with TRBJ2-2; D is undetermined. Germline V CDR1 and CDR2: SNHLY, FYNNEI. The V gene lost 1 base and the J gene lost 9 bases, with 9 bases spanning the gap. The CDR3 is 13 residues long. This chain's CDR3 is CASSEGGPRELFF. CDR3 DNA sequence: TGTGCCAGCAGTGAAGGAGGTCCCAGGGAGCTGTTTTTT.

In this sample, this clone turned up a few times. Other DNA sequences in this specimen translate into the identical CDR3. The genes are TRBV19 and TRBJ1-5; 7 bases are shared with TRBD1. The CDR3 has 13 residues. Germline assignment: CDR1 LNHDA and CDR2 SQIVND (reference sequence). With 8 bases clipped from V and 2 bases from J, the junction kept 3 bases outside the gene matches. CDR3 sequence: CASSGTGNQPQHF. CDR3 in DNA: TGTGCCAGTTCCGGGACAGGCAATCAGCCCCAGCATTTT.

V is TRBV7-9 and J is TRBJ1-2, with unresolved D. CDR1 and CDR2 from the germline V gene are SEHNR and FQNEAQ (reference sequence). The CDR3 sequence is 14 residues long. The V end was cut by 1 base, the J end by 0 bases, with 6 bases between. The CDR3 loop reads CASSLGAPNYGYTF. The CDR3 nucleotides read TGTGCCAGCAGCTTAGGGGCCCCTAACTATGGCTACACCTTC.

The rearrangement joins TRBV30 to TRBJ1-2; D remains ambiguous. V lost 8 bases, J lost 2 bases, and 9 bases lay in between. The CDR3 runs to 11 residues. In germline, CDR1 is GTSNPN, CDR2 SVGIG (reference sequence). CDR3 amino acids: CAEELNYGYTF. In nucleotides, the CDR3 is TGTGCCGAGGAGTTGAACTATGGCTACACCTTC. The full variable domain, with the rest looked up from reference TRBV30 and TRBJ1-2, is SQTIHQWPATLVQPVGSPLSLECTVEGTSNPNLYWYRQAAGRGLQLLFYSVGIGQISSEVPQNLSASRPQDRQFILSSKKLLLSDSGFYLCAEELNYGYTFGSGTRLTVV.

The V gene is TRBV6-5, the J gene TRBJ2-7, with 11 bases identical to TRBD2. This CDR3 comprises 15 residues. Germline assignment: CDR1 MNHEY and CDR2 SVGAGI. The J segment lost 2 bases and the V segment lost 4 bases, leaving 4 bases of the junction unmatched. The CDR3 coding sequence is TGTGCCAGCAGTTCCGGGACTAGCGGTACCTACGAGCAGTACGTC. Encoded protein: CASSSGTSGTYEQYV.

V is TRBV2 and J is TRBJ1-4; D not certain. The V gene's germline CDR1 is SNHLY and CDR2 FYNNEI. Trimming removed 6 bases at V and 11 bases at J, with 7 bases between. The CDR3 spans 10 residues. CDR3 residues: CASRLEKLFF. CDR3 DNA: TGTGCCAGCAGGCTGGAGAAACTGTTTTTT.

The CDR3: CASTGDTEAFF. CDR3 in DNA: TGTGCCAGCACCGGGGATACTGAAGCTTTCTTT. The chain is built from TRBV6-5 and TRBJ1-1, with D hard to call. With 7 bases removed from V and 5 bases from J, the gap between germline ends came to 8 bases. From germline, CDR1 is MNHEY and CDR2 SVGAGI. This CDR3 region has 11 residues.

This sequence joins TRBV18 and TRBJ1-1, with 9 bases lining up with TRBD1. CDR1 is KGHSH and CDR2 is LQKENI in the germline V gene. The CDR3 totals 15 residues. After removal of 4 bases from V and 3 bases from J, the junction contained 6 bases not matched to a gene. The CDR3, as DNA: TGTGCCAGCTCACAACCGGGACAGGGAGACACTGAAGCTTTCTTT. This gives the protein CASSQPGQGDTEAFF.

This chain uses TRBV5-4 with TRBJ2-5; TRBD2 agrees at 7 bases. The germline CDR1 and CDR2 sequences are SGHNT and YYREEE (reference sequence). CDR3 size: 17 residues. J gave up 2 bases and V 4 bases, and 14 bases lay outside the gene matches. In DNA form, the CDR3 reads TGTGCCAGCAGCCGCGATCCGGGACTACTCCCTCAAGAGACCCAGTACTTC. Protein product: CASSRDPGLLPQETQYF.

The chain uses TRBV5-1 and TRBJ2-7; D perhaps matches TRBD1 (5 bases). The CDR3 has 17 residues. Germline V lookup: CDR1 SGHRS, CDR2 YFSETQ. Trimming shortened V by 2 bases and J by 3 bases, and 21 bases separated the two germline ends. The DNA for the CDR3 is TGCGCCAGCAGCTTTCGGTCCGTGACAGTGCTATTCTACGAGCAGTACGTC. Residues: CASSFRSVTVLFYEQYV.

This clone was recorded only once. The CDR3 sequence is CASGTQTGVVRELFF. CDR3 nucleotides: TGTGCCAGCGGAACCCAAACAGGGGTAGTCCGGGAGCTGTTTTTT. The chain carries TRBV6-1 and TRBJ2-2; TRBD1 matches 7 bases. Germline assignment: CDR1 MNHNS and CDR2 SASEGT. The V and J ends lost 8 bases and 9 bases, in that order; junction bases with no gene match: 15. This CDR3 is built from 15 residues.

The V call is TRBV28, the J call TRBJ2-7, with 7 bases matching TRBD1. V lost 7 bases to trimming and J lost 0 bases; unmatched junction nucleotides: 6. The length of the CDR3 is 14 residues. Germline CDR1 and CDR2: MDHEN and SYDVKM. The CDR3 coding sequence is TGTGCCAGCATAGGACAGGTTGACTCCTACGAGCAGTACTTC. Its translation is CASIGQVDSYEQYF. Complete variable domain (other parts from reference TRBV28 and TRBJ2-7): DVKVTQSSRYLVKRTGEKVFLECVQDMDHENMFWYRQDPGLGLRLIYFSYDVKMKEKGDIPEGYSVSREKKERFSLILESASTNQTSMYLCASIGQVDSYEQYFGPGTRLTVT.

The V and J genes are TRBV15 and TRBJ1-1; 8 positions match TRBD1. CDR1 and CDR2 from the germline V gene are LNHNV and YYDKDF (reference sequence). The junction had 7 bases not matched to a gene; V was cut back by 4 bases and J by 0 bases. The CDR3 is made up of 16 amino acids. CDR3 coding DNA: TGTGCCACCAGCACCCCTCGACAGGGGATGAACACTGAAGCTTTCTTT. It encodes CATSTPRQGMNTEAFF. Full variable domain (rest looked up from reference TRBV15 and TRBJ1-1): DAMVIQNPRYQVTQFGKPVTLSCSQTLNHNVMYWYQQKSSQAPKLLFHYYDKDFNNEADTPDNFQSRRPNTSFCFLDIRSPGLGDTAMYLCATSTPRQGMNTEAFFGQGTRLTVV.

This clone has a handful of counts. The chain links TRBV7-2 to TRBJ1-2; TRBD1 matches 10 bases. The CDR3 is 15 amino acids. The V gene's germline CDR1 is SGHTA and CDR2 FQGNSA. The ends lost 5 bases at V and 4 bases at J; junction bases unmatched: 7. For the CDR3, the DNA is TGTGCCAGCAGCCCCTCGACAGGGGGCGCCTATGGCTACACCTTC. It translates to CASSPSTGGAYGYTF.

This clone was counted a single time. CDR3 bases: TGTGCCAGCAGCTTCGGGACAGGGGTTTACAATGAGCAGTTCTTC. The encoded protein is CASSFGTGVYNEQFF. The chain recombines TRBV2 with TRBJ2-1, with 10 bases fitting TRBD1. In germline, CDR1 is SNHLY, CDR2 FYNNEI. The V gene end was trimmed by 6 bases and the J gene end by 4 bases; junction bases not matched to a gene: 6. This CDR3 region has 15 residues.

The genes are TRBV30 and TRBJ1-6; D unclear. Trimming took 7 bases from V and 3 from J, leaving 13 bases between them. CDR3 length: 14 amino acids. Germline V gene sequence: CDR1 GTSNPN, CDR2 SVGIG (reference sequence). CDR3 residues: CASTAVNYNSPLHF. CDR3 DNA sequence: TGTGCCTCAACAGCGGTTAACTATAATTCACCCCTCCACTTT.

V and J are TRBV9 and TRBJ2-1; 11 nucleotides align to TRBD2. The CDR3 runs to 15 residues. From germline, CDR1 is SGDLS and CDR2 YYNGEE. V trimming: 5 bases; J trimming: 7 bases; junction bases outside the gene matches: 8. The CDR3 bases are TGTGCCAGCAGTGTACTAGCGGGGGCCGAAAATGAGCAGTTCTTC. This gives the protein CASSVLAGAENEQFF.

CDR3 loop: CASSLLIYEQYF. The CDR3 DNA reads TGTGCCAGCAGTTTACTTATTTACGAGCAGTACTTC. The chain links TRBV28 to TRBJ2-7; D is unresolved. Germline V CDR1 and CDR2: MDHEN, SYDVKM. The CDR3 runs to 12 residues. Between the trimmed V and J ends, which lost 2 bases and 4 bases, there was a span of 6 bases. Full variable domain (rest looked up from reference TRBV28 and TRBJ2-7): DVKVTQSSRYLVKRTGEKVFLECVQDMDHENMFWYRQDPGLGLRLIYFSYDVKMKEKGDIPEGYSVSREKKERFSLILESASTNQTSMYLCASSLLIYEQYFGPGTRLTVT.

V is TRBV7-8 and J is TRBJ1-3; TRBD1 might be the D (5 bases). Germline V gives CDR1 SGHVS, CDR2 FQNEAQ. Trimming stripped 1 base from V and 1 base from J, with 11 bases between. The CDR3 extends over 16 amino acids. CDR3 DNA: TGTGCCAGCAGCTTAGTAGTCAGGACATCTGGAAACACCATATATTTT. Protein sequence: CASSLVVRTSGNTIYF.